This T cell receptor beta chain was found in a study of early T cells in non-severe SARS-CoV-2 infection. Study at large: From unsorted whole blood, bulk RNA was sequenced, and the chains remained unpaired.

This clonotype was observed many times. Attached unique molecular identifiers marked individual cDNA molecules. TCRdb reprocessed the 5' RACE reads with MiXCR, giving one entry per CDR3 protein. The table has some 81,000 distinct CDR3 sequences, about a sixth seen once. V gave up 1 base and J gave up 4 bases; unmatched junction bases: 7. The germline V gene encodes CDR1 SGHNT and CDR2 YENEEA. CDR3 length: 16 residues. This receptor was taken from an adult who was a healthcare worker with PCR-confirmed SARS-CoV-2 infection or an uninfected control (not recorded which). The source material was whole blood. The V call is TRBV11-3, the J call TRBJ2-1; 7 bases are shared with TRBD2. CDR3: CASSLASSGLYNEQFF. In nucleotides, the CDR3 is TGTGCCAGCAGCTTAGCGTCTAGCGGTTTATACAATGAGCAGTTCTTC.